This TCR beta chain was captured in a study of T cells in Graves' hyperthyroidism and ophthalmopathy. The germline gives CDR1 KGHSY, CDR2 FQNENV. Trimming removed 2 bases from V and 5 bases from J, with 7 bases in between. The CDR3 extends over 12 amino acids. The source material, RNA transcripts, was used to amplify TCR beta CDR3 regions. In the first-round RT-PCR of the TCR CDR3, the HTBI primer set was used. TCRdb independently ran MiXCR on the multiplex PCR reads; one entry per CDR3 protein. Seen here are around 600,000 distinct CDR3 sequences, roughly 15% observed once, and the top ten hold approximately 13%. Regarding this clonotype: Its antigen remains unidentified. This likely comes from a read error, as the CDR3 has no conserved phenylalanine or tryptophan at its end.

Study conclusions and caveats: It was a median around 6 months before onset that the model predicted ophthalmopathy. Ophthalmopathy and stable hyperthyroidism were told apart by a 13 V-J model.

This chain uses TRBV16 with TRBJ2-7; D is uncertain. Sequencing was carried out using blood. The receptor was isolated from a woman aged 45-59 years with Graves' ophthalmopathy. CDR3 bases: TGTGCCAGCAGCCAACTAGTCAACGAGCAGTACCTC. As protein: CASSQLVNEQYL.